This T cell receptor (beta chain) was recovered during a study of blood T cell repertoires in COVID-19. As for the study in general: Whether acute or convalescent, the COVID-19 samples came from the United States, Italy and Spain. The cDNA or gDNA used as material had been derived from T cells, B-cell-depleted T cells, or PBMCs.

The CDR3 contains 15 residues. V dropped 3 bases and J dropped 0 bases, with 15 bases sitting between them. In germline, CDR1 is DFQATT, CDR2 SNEGSKA (reference sequence). In the original analysis: Quantification of nucleated cells was approximated via reference gene primer amplification. Generated by immunoSEQ multiplex PCR, the TCRdb table keeps only in-frame clones and is missing some. Clone size and V and J calls were adopted from that table, with D and trimming inferred from the DNA. The sample lists approximately 61,000 clones, approximately 80% occurring once. This clone was counted only a few times.

Sequenced material: peripheral blood. The TCR originated in a man between 65 and 85 years old with acute or convalescent COVID-19. The rearrangement uses TRBV20-1 and TRBJ2-7, with D possibly being TRBD2 (7 bases). The chain's CDR3 is CSASFVRGPSYEQYF. CDR3 sequence (DNA): TGCAGTGCTAGTTTTGTGCGGGGGCCCTCCTACGAGCAGTACTTC.